A selection of T cell receptor beta chains follows, all from one sample in a study of early T cells in non-severe SARS-CoV-2 infection. MiXCR, run by TCRdb on the 5' RACE reads, gives a single entry per CDR3 protein. The data hold 60,000 or so distinct CDR3 sequences, with approximately 10% observed a single time. Sequenced here: whole blood, sampled at baseline. These receptors were taken from an adult who was a healthcare worker with PCR-confirmed SARS-CoV-2 infection or an uninfected control (not recorded which). Each CDR3 is given with its conserved first and last residue. D genes are given only for firm matches. Clone size is stated in some rows and not others, as once, few, many or a class when expanded.

DNA: TGTGCCAGCAGCAGTAACAGGATCACCCCCGTTGAAGCTTTCTTT; CDR3: CASSSNRITPVEAFF; length: 15; J: TRBJ1-1; size: few; V: TRBV21-1; D: NA
DNA: TGTGCCAGTAGTAGTGGACAGACCTACGAGCAGTACTTC; CDR3: CASSSGQTYEQYF; length: 13; J: TRBJ2-7; size: many; V: TRBV19; D: NA
DNA: TGTGCCAGCACCGACAGGGAGACCGGCAATGAGCAGTTCTTC; CDR3: CASTDRETGNEQFF; length: 14; J: TRBJ2-1; size: few; V: TRBV12-3/TRBV12-4; D: TRBD1
DNA: TGTGCCAGCAGTTCACAGGGGGATAGAGAGACCCAGTACTTC; CDR3: CASSSQGDRETQYF; length: 14; J: TRBJ2-5; size: few; V: TRBV2; D: TRBD1
DNA: TGTGCCACCAGCAGAGACCGGCCCACAGATACGCAGTATTTT; CDR3: CATSRDRPTDTQYF; length: 14; J: TRBJ2-3; size: NA; V: TRBV15; D: NA
DNA: TGTGCCAGCAGCGTAGGTTATGGCTACACCTTC; CDR3: CASSVGYGYTF; length: 11; J: TRBJ1-2; size: few; V: TRBV9; D: NA
DNA: TGTGCTAGTGATCCGACAGGGGAAGAGACCCAGTACTTC; CDR3: CASDPTGEETQYF; length: 13; J: TRBJ2-5; size: NA; V: TRBV12-5; D: TRBD1
DNA: TGCAGCGGGCGCGGGGGGTTGAACACTGAAGCTTTCTTT; CDR3: CSGRGGLNTEAFF; length: 13; J: TRBJ1-1; size: many; V: TRBV29-1; D: NA
DNA: TGTGCCAGCGGACGGACGGACAACCTGAACACTGAAGCTTTCTTT; CDR3: CASGRTDNLNTEAFF; length: 15; J: TRBJ1-1; size: few; V: TRBV6-5; D: NA
DNA: TGTGCCAGCAGCCCACCCCCGCCGGCTGAAGCTTTCTTT; CDR3: CASSPPPPAEAFF; length: 13; J: TRBJ1-1; size: few; V: TRBV3-1; D: NA
DNA: TGCAGCGCCCCCCGGGGGAGGAATGAGCAGTTCTTC; CDR3: CSAPRGRNEQFF; length: 12; J: TRBJ2-1; size: NA; V: TRBV29-1; D: NA
DNA: TGTGCCAGCAGTCCCGGACAGTACGATGAGCAGTTCTTC; CDR3: CASSPGQYDEQFF; length: 13; J: TRBJ2-1; size: NA; V: TRBV12-3/TRBV12-4; D: NA
DNA: TGTGCCAGCAGTTACAGCCAGAACACCGGGGTGCTGTTTTTT; CDR3: CASSYSQNTGVLFF; length: 14; J: TRBJ2-2; size: NA; V: TRBV6-5; D: NA
DNA: TGTGCCAGCTCACCAGGACTGAACACCGGGGAGCTGTTTTTT; CDR3: CASSPGLNTGELFF; length: 14; J: TRBJ2-2; size: many; V: TRBV18; D: NA
DNA: TGTGCCAGCACCGGGACCCACAATGAGCAGTTCTTC; CDR3: CASTGTHNEQFF; length: 12; J: TRBJ2-1; size: NA; V: TRBV2; D: NA